The clone carrying this T cell receptor (beta chain) was recorded a few times. Its antigen is unknown. Investigators reverse transcribed all isolated RNA, so they sequenced expressed TCRB transcripts. Clones were read by immunoSEQ multiplex PCR, and TCRdb kept only the in-frame ones, dropping some. The sample has under 950,000 clones, 17% seen once. Each population that was sorted was more than 98% pure. This entry belongs to a study of beta chain features in type 1 diabetes. At the level of the study: Cell yields, gender and age were similar in healthy donors and patients.

Whole-study results and caveats: The study found moderately but significantly shorter TCRB CDR3s in all four CD4+ subsets of Type 1 diabetes patients.

The CDR3 length is 14 residues. Germline assignment: CDR1 SGDLS and CDR2 YYNGEE. V was clipped by 0 bases and J by 6 bases, with 9 bases between them. This sequence joins TRBV9 and TRBJ2-2; D ambiguous. Sequenced input: naive CD4+ T cells from blood. The source of this sequence is a woman aged 18-30 years in good health. The CDR3: CASSVDLGAGELFF. In nucleotides, the CDR3 is TGTGCCAGCAGCGTAGATCTGGGTGCCGGGGAGCTGTTTTTT.